One sample yielded the 8 T cell receptor beta chains listed below, sequenced in a study of control samples from healthy donors and cancer patients. The assay was immunoSEQ multiplex PCR, and TCRdb's table has in-frame clones only and misses some. The sample has 80,000 or so clones; 90% to 95% are singletons. Sequenced material: blood. The receptors shown here come from a man aged 50 or older in good health.

The J gene is TRBJ1-3, the V gene TRBV10-3, with no clear D. CDR1 is ENHRY and CDR2 is SYGVKD in the germline V gene. V lost 11 bases and J 0 bases, leaving 17 bases between the germline ends. CDR3 length equals 15 residues. Written as DNA, the CDR3 is TGTGCCTCTTCCCCCCGGCTTGACTCTGGAAACACCATATATTTT. Amino acids: CASSPRLDSGNTIYF.

This clone was seen once. The rearrangement uses TRBV21-1 and TRBJ2-2; the D call TRBD2 from the table was never checked on the DNA. TRBV21-1 is classified as a pseudogene. The CDR3 extends over 13 amino acids. CDR3 sequence: CASSIGEVGELFF. The CDR3 coding sequence is TGTGCCAGCAGCATTGGGGAGGTCGGGGAGCTGTTTTTT.

This clone has only a few counts. V and J are TRBV5-6 and TRBJ2-4; 9 nucleotides agree with TRBD2. This CDR3 has 15 residues. Germline assignment: CDR1 SGHDT and CDR2 YYEEEE. V trimming: 4 bases; J trimming: 1 base; junction bases outside the gene matches: 3. The CDR3, as DNA: TGTGCCAGCAGCCCCAGCGGGGGGGCCAAAAACATTCAGTACTTC. Amino acid sequence: CASSPSGGAKNIQYF.

The CDR3 region is CASSSGGRSPLHF. The CDR3 DNA follows: TGTGCCAGCAGCTCAGGGGGTAGGTCACCCCTCCACTTT. This chain joins TRBV27 and TRBJ1-6; TRBD1 aligns across 7 bases. Trimming at V came to 6 bases and at J to 10 bases, leaving 6 bases not matched to a gene. Germline-derived CDR1 and CDR2 are MNHEY and SMNVEV (reference sequence). The CDR3 runs to 13 residues.

The genes are TRBV10-3 and TRBJ2-3; no firm D call. V lost 6 bases and J lost 4, with 5 bases in between. The CDR3 consists of 11 residues. The germline V gene has CDR1 ENHRY and CDR2 SYGVKD. CDR3 DNA sequence: TGTGCCATCAGCCAGTCAGATACGCAGTATTTT. This encodes CAISQSDTQYF.

V is TRBV10-3 and J is TRBJ2-3; D is perhaps TRBD2 (7 bases). CDR3 length equals 13 residues. CDR1 and CDR2 from the germline V gene are ENHRY and SYGVKD. V was clipped by 6 bases and J by 6 bases, with 13 bases between them. The CDR3 region is CAIRGGGMDTQYF. In DNA form, the CDR3 reads TGTGCCATCAGGGGCGGGGGCATGGATACGCAGTATTTT.

This chain connects TRBV11-2 to TRBJ2-2, with no clear D. V lost 1 base to trimming and J lost 6 bases, with 9 bases between them. The CDR3 is 14 residues long. Germline V gene data show CDR1 as SGHAT and CDR2 as FQNNGV. CDR3 region: CASSLVGLPGELFF. In DNA form, the CDR3 reads TGTGCCAGCAGCTTAGTAGGTCTCCCCGGGGAGCTGTTTTTT.

The gene calls are TRBV2 and TRBJ1-4; a weak D match, TRBD1 (5 bases). V shed 7 bases and J shed 5 bases, with 11 bases lying between them. Germline V gene data show CDR1 as SNHLY and CDR2 as FYNNEI. CDR3 size: 13 residues. The CDR3 region is CASKVDKNEKLFF. CDR3 in DNA: TGTGCCAGCAAGGTGGACAAAAATGAAAAACTGTTTTTT.